This T cell receptor (beta chain) was sequenced during a study of Ad26.COV2.S vaccination and SARS-CoV-2 variants. Indicated treatment: around 19 received Ad26.COV2.S at low or high dose, single or two shots; about 5 received placebo; per-sample allocation not given. Samples came from day 63 after the first vaccine or placebo injection. Germline V gives CDR1 LNHDA, CDR2 SQIVND (reference sequence). The CDR3 has 14 residues. Trimming pared 10 bases from V and 3 bases from J, leaving 16 bases between. TCRdb's copy holds only in-frame clones and misses some; the assay was immunoSEQ multiplex PCR. The repertoire holds about half a million clones, with 89% as singletons.

The chain employs TRBV19 and TRBJ2-1, with D perhaps TRBD1 (6 bases). The input for sequencing was peripheral blood, taken in a trial of Ad26.COV2.S vaccine versus placebo. This sequence originates from a person aged 18 to 65 who received the Ad26.COV2.S COVID-19 vaccine or a placebo. The CDR3 protein is CATRTAPLYNEQFF. As DNA, the CDR3 is TGTGCCACCAGGACAGCCCCCCTCTACAATGAGCAGTTCTTC.